The sequence of this T cell receptor beta chain was determined in a study of blood T cell repertoires in COVID-19. The wider study: Acute and convalescent COVID-19 samples came from the United States, Italy and Spain.

Using immunoSEQ multiplex PCR, the repertoire was profiled, and TCRdb retains in-frame clones only, with some absent. The sample has roughly 340,000 clones; around 90% are singletons. This sequence was found in a woman under 30 who had recovered from COVID-19. Sequencing used peripheral blood.

In nucleotides, the CDR3 is TGTGCCAGCAGTTTTAATGGGAGGGACTATGGCTACACCTTC. Amino acids: CASSFNGRDYGYTF. The chain employs TRBV27 and TRBJ1-2; D not resolved. The CDR3 covers 14 residues. Trimming shortened V by 3 bases and J by 3 bases, and 11 bases separated the two germline ends. Germline values: CDR1 MNHEY, CDR2 SMNVEV (reference sequence).